The 30 T cell receptor beta chains listed next were all sequenced from one sample in a study of blood T cell repertoires in COVID-19 (dated by TCRdb to about 2020). Libraries were built with the immunoSEQ multiplex PCR assay. This immuneACCESS table, as held by TCRdb, lists in-frame sequences with V and J called but not all clones. Of the missing ones, under half trace to an unresolved V gene in checked studies; the others have no known cause. The sample table lists about 170,000 clones, approximately 80% of them with a count of one. In total, the top ten clones hold approximately 2.9% of the sample. Specimen: peripheral blood. These receptors all come from a woman in her sixties with acute or convalescent COVID-19.

The rearrangement uses TRBV5-1 and TRBJ2-7; 8 positions match TRBD1. The length of the CDR3 is 14 residues. After removal of 4 bases from V and 7 bases from J, the junction contained 10 bases not matched to a gene. CDR1 and CDR2 from the germline V gene are SGHRS and YFSETQ. CDR3 bases: TGCGCCAGCAGCGGTACGACAGGGGATCGGGAGCAGTACTTC. Amino acid sequence: CASSGTTGDREQYF.

The chain employs TRBV18 and TRBJ1-1, with D maybe TRBD1 (5 bases). In germline, CDR1 is KGHSH, CDR2 LQKENI. The CDR3 runs 15 residues. Trimming removed 3 bases from V and 7 bases from J, with 18 bases in between. The CDR3 DNA follows: TGTGCCAGCTCACCTTCTGCGGGGCGAAGAGATGAAGCTTTCTTT. As protein: CASSPSAGRRDEAFF.

This clone was detected a few times. The chain carries TRBV6-2 or TRBV6-3 and TRBJ2-7; TRBD1 is a possible D gene (6 bases). This CDR3 has 15 amino acids. V shed 2 bases and J shed 13 bases, with 24 bases lying between them. The germline V gene encodes CDR1 MNHEY and CDR2 SVGEGT. Here the CDR3 reads CASSYPVPGQSQLYF. DNA of the CDR3: TGTGCCAGCAGTTACCCAGTCCCGGGACAAAGCCAGCTTTACTTC.

The J gene is TRBJ1-5, the V gene TRBV18, with TRBD1 matching 9 bases. V dropped 3 bases and J dropped 3; count of bases not matched to a gene: 6. The CDR3 extends over 16 amino acids. Looked up from germline, CDR1 is KGHSH and CDR2 is LQKENI. This CDR3 is CASSPGQGTINQPQHF. In DNA, the CDR3 is TGTGCCAGCTCACCGGGACAGGGTACGATCAATCAGCCCCAGCATTTT.

J is TRBJ1-1 and V is TRBV12-3 or TRBV12-4; D not certain. CDR3 length: 13 residues. Trimming cost V 1 base and J 1 base, with 4 bases left between them. CDR3: CASSLERNTEAFF. The CDR3 nucleotides are TGTGCCAGCAGTTTAGAGAGGAACACTGAAGCTTTCTTT.

The V call is TRBV5-1, the J call TRBJ2-7; 11 bases are shared with TRBD1. The germline V gene has CDR1 SGHRS and CDR2 YFSETQ. Losses at the gene ends were 3 bases for V and 6 bases for J; bases not matched to a gene: 5. CDR3 length equals 14 residues. The DNA for the CDR3 is TGCGCCAGCAGCTGGACCGGGACAGGGGGCGAGCAGTACTTC. Translated, it gives CASSWTGTGGEQYF.

CDR3 in amino acids: CASSVRGLGNTIYF. The DNA of the CDR3 is TGTGCCAGCAGCGTCAGGGGGCTCGGAAACACCATATATTTT. The chain couples TRBV7-9 to TRBJ1-3; 8 positions agree with TRBD1. The V segment lost 5 bases and the J segment 4 bases; nucleotides outside the gene matches: 4. Germline CDR1 is SEHNR and CDR2 is FQNEAQ (reference sequence). The CDR3 is made up of 14 amino acids.

This clone was observed a single time. Germline and junction disagree at one end, which may indicate a read error. The V gene is TRBV5-1, the J gene TRBJ2-5; 7 bases are shared with TRBD1. The CDR3 spans 14 residues. The germline V gene encodes CDR1 SGHRS and CDR2 YFSETQ. The CDR3 region is CASSWGQSQGTQYF. The CDR3 DNA reads as TGCGCCAGCAGCTGGGGACAGAGTCAAGGGACCCAGTACTTC.

The chain joins TRBV2 to TRBJ2-5; D gene ambiguous. CDR1 and CDR2 (germline): SNHLY, FYNNEI. V was clipped by 6 bases and J by 0 bases, with 5 bases between them. The CDR3 spans 12 residues. The CDR3 DNA sequence: TGTGCCAGCAGGGAGAACCAAGAGACCCAGTACTTC. It encodes CASRENQETQYF.

The chain links TRBV7-8 to TRBJ2-7; 11 nucleotides align to TRBD2. After removal of 2 bases from V and 2 bases from J, the junction contained 8 bases not matched to a gene. CDR1 is SGHVS, CDR2 FQNEAQ, per germline. The CDR3 loop spans 17 amino acids. The CDR3 DNA is TGTGCCAGCAGCTTAACTAGCGGGGGAGGGGATACCTACGAGCAGTACTTC. It codes for CASSLTSGGGDTYEQYF.

In its sample, this clone was seen once. This same CDR3 is encoded by further DNA sequences in the sample. The chain recombines TRBV12-3 or TRBV12-4 with TRBJ1-2; D is possibly TRBD1 (5 bases). This CDR3 spans 13 amino acids. V was pared by 3 bases and J by 5 bases, with 10 bases between. CDR3 sequence (DNA): TGTGCCAGCAGTTTGGGCAGGGCTTATGGCTACACCTTC. Amino acid sequence: CASSLGRAYGYTF.

This sequence joins TRBV19 and TRBJ1-2, with 9 positions matching TRBD1. CDR1 and CDR2 from the germline V gene are LNHDA and SQIVND (reference sequence). This CDR3 spans 13 amino acids. Losses at the gene ends were 4 bases for V and 8 bases for J; bases not matched to a gene: 5. The CDR3 here is CASSTTGGVGYTF. For the CDR3, the DNA is TGTGCCAGTAGTACGACAGGGGGAGTGGGCTACACCTTC.

The chain has TRBV28 and TRBJ1-2; 7 bases map to TRBD1. CDR1 and CDR2 from the germline V gene are MDHEN and SYDVKM. The trim removed 2 bases at V and 6 bases at J, leaving 3 bases unmatched. The CDR3 has 13 residues. The CDR3 DNA follows: TGTGCCAGCAGTTTAGAGGGGGCCGATGGCTACACCTTC. Encoded protein: CASSLEGADGYTF.

This clone was recorded a few times. The chain links TRBV14 to TRBJ2-1, with 11 bases that match TRBD2. The CDR3 sequence is 17 residues long. The germline V gene has CDR1 SGHDN and CDR2 FVKESK. The J segment lost 0 bases and the V segment lost 5 bases, leaving 6 bases of the junction unmatched. The CDR3 DNA sequence: TGTGCCAGCAGCGTAAGACTAGCGGGGTTCTCCTACAATGAGCAGTTCTTC. Translating it yields CASSVRLAGFSYNEQFF.

The chain uses TRBV5-1 and TRBJ2-3, with no clear D. The CDR3 extends over 13 amino acids. CDR1 is SGHRS and CDR2 is YFSETQ in the germline V gene. Trimming cost V 5 bases and J 0 bases, with 7 bases left between them. For the CDR3, the DNA is TGCGCCAGCAGTAAAGCTAGCACAGATACGCAGTATTTT. It encodes CASSKASTDTQYF. Based on the CDR3 plus reference TRBV5-1 and TRBJ2-3, the full variable domain is KAGVTQTPRYLIKTRGQQVTLSCSPISGHRSVSWYQQTPGQGLQFLFEYFSETQRNKGNFPGRFSGRQFSNSRSEMNVSTLELGDSALYLCASSKASTDTQYFGPGTRLTVL.

The chain uses TRBV6-2 or TRBV6-3 and TRBJ2-7; 9 nucleotides align to TRBD1. V was pared by 6 bases and J by 1 base, with 13 bases of the junction left unmatched. Germline V lookup: CDR1 MNHEY, CDR2 SVGEGT. CDR3 length: 17 residues. CDR3 in amino acids: CASSPTTYRGHSYEQYF. The CDR3, as DNA: TGTGCCAGCAGCCCCACTACATACAGGGGGCATTCCTACGAGCAGTACTTC.

The count of this clone is one. The chain's CDR3 is CASSHLQESGELFF. CDR3 coding DNA: TGTGCCAGCAGCCACCTACAGGAATCCGGGGAGCTGTTTTTT. The V gene is TRBV6-6, the J gene TRBJ2-2; perhaps TRBD1 as D (5 bases). The ends were cut back, 6 bases at V and 6 bases at J, with 14 bases in the middle. Germline CDR1 reads MNHNY; CDR2 reads SVGAGI (reference sequence). This CDR3 region has 14 residues.

CDR3 bases: TGTGCCAGCTCACCAGGGGCAGGACGCCAGGGGGGCTACACCTTC. This gives the protein CASSPGAGRQGGYTF. The gene calls are TRBV18 and TRBJ1-2; perhaps TRBD1 as D (6 bases). CDR3 length: 15 residues. The V and J ends lost 2 bases and 8 bases respectively, with 18 bases between them. Germline CDR1 is KGHSH and CDR2 is LQKENI.

V and J are TRBV24-1 and TRBJ2-7; the match to TRBD2 covers 7 bases. The germline gives CDR1 KGHDR, CDR2 SFDVKD. CDR3 size: 18 residues. V shed 2 bases, J shed 1 base, and the junction held 13 bases outside the gene matches. CDR3 loop: CATSDSGGGHSSSYEQYF. In nucleotides, the CDR3 is TGTGCCACCAGTGATTCGGGAGGAGGCCATTCTTCGTCCTACGAGCAGTACTTC.

V is TRBV7-8 and J is TRBJ2-7; TRBD1 is a possible D gene (6 bases). Trimming cost V 4 bases and J 3 bases, with 16 bases left between them. The CDR3 sequence is 15 residues long. CDR1 is SGHVS, CDR2 FQNEAQ, per germline. The CDR3 DNA is TGTGCCAGCAGCTCCAGGGTTCAGGGGATCTACGAGCAGTACTTC. Its protein product is CASSSRVQGIYEQYF.

The chain combines TRBV18 with TRBJ2-3; weak D call: TRBD2 (5 bases). Germline values: CDR1 KGHSH, CDR2 LQKENI. This CDR3 has 19 amino acids. V lost 3 bases, J lost 3 bases, and 25 bases lay in between. As DNA, the CDR3 is TGTGCCAGCTCACCTTTACACGTCCGGGGTAGGGTAAGAACAGATACGCAGTATTTT. This sequence encodes CASSPLHVRGRVRTDTQYF.

This chain links TRBV28 with TRBJ1-1, with TRBD1 matching 9 bases. The V gene end was trimmed by 7 bases and the J gene end by 6 bases; junction bases not matched to a gene: 9. Germline CDR1 MDHEN, CDR2 SYDVKM. CDR3 length equals 14 residues. CDR3 in amino acids: CASTSTGGVSEAFF. The DNA of the CDR3 is TGTGCCAGCACCTCAACAGGGGGCGTCTCTGAAGCTTTCTTT.

This clone occurred once. The chain carries TRBV3-1 (or the pseudogene TRBV3-2) and TRBJ1-5; D remains unclear. The CDR3 has 14 amino acids. The germline CDR1 and CDR2 sequences are LGHDT and YNNKEL (reference sequence). The ends were cut back, 1 base at V and 1 base at J, with 5 bases in the middle. CDR3 in amino acids: CASSQGVSNQPQHF. The CDR3 nucleotides read TGTGCCAGCAGCCAAGGAGTGAGCAATCAGCCCCAGCATTTT.

The chain employs TRBV10-2 and TRBJ2-6, with 10 bases aligning to TRBD1. After removal of 8 bases from V and 0 bases from J, the junction contained 4 bases not matched to a gene. Germline CDR1 is WSHSY and CDR2 is SAAADI. The CDR3 length is 16 residues. Here the CDR3 reads CASGQGDHSGANVLTF. The CDR3 DNA sequence: TGCGCCAGCGGACAGGGGGACCACTCTGGGGCCAACGTCCTGACTTTC.

The chain is built from TRBV11-2 and TRBJ1-4, with D possibly TRBD1 on 6 matching bases. Germline values: CDR1 SGHAT, CDR2 FQNNGV. The V end was cut by 3 bases, the J end by 14 bases, with 10 bases between. CDR3 length: 11 amino acids. CDR3 residues: CASSLGRGLFF. In nucleotides, the CDR3 is TGTGCCAGCAGCTTGGGCAGGGGTCTGTTTTTT.

The CDR3 protein is CASSHPRNGYTF. The CDR3, as DNA: TGTGCCAGCAGTCACCCGAGAAATGGCTACACCTTC. The rearrangement uses TRBV12-3 or TRBV12-4 and TRBJ1-2; no definite D call. The length of the CDR3 is 12 residues. Trimming left V 5 bases short and J 6 bases short, with 10 bases between.

The chain employs TRBV18 and TRBJ1-5; the match to TRBD1 covers 7 bases. This CDR3 contains 12 residues. From germline, CDR1 is KGHSH and CDR2 LQKENI. Unmatched junction bases numbered 2, after V lost 3 bases and J lost 9 bases. DNA for the CDR3: TGTGCCAGCTCACCCAAGGGGGCGCCCCAGCATTTT. Amino acids: CASSPKGAPQHF.

The chain uses TRBV5-8 and TRBJ2-2; 10 nucleotides line up with TRBD2. J was trimmed by 3 bases and V by 3 bases; bases with no gene match: 8. The length of the CDR3 is 17 residues. The V gene's germline CDR1 is SGHTS and CDR2 YDEGEE. CDR3 nucleotides: TGTGCCAGCAGCTCCTCAGCGGGGGGGCTTTACACCGGGGAGCTGTTTTTT. Translating gives CASSSSAGGLYTGELFF.

This chain joins TRBV27 and TRBJ1-2, with a possible D match to TRBD1 (6 bases). Germline CDR1 and CDR2: MNHEY and SMNVEV (reference sequence). Trimming left V 5 bases short and J 4 bases short, with 17 bases between. The CDR3 has 15 amino acids. In nucleotides, the CDR3 is TGTGCCAGCAGTGTGGGACATCCCCCGGCCTATGGCTACACCTTC. Its protein product is CASSVGHPPAYGYTF.

The chain uses TRBV7-9 and TRBJ1-2; 10 nucleotides agree with TRBD1. Germline V gene lookup returns CDR1 SEHNR and CDR2 FQNEAQ (reference sequence). With 5 bases clipped from V and 2 bases from J, the junction kept 5 bases outside the gene matches. The CDR3 contains 15 residues. The CDR3 DNA sequence: TGTGCCAGCAGCACCTGGGACAGGGGCAACTATGGCTACACCTTC. This codes for CASSTWDRGNYGYTF.